One sample yielded the 11 T cell receptor beta chains listed below, sequenced in a study of Ad26.COV2.S vaccination and SARS-CoV-2 variants. Treatment: some 20 received Ad26.COV2.S at low or high dose, single or two shots; 5 received placebo; per-sample allocation not given. At day 63 after the first vaccine or placebo injection, samples were drawn. Sequencing used immunoSEQ multiplex PCR; TCRdb keeps in-frame clones, though not all of them. In the table there are some 460,000 clones, 80% to 90% of which are singletons. The sequencing used peripheral blood, collected in a trial of Ad26.COV2.S vaccine versus placebo. Source of these receptors: a person aged 18-65 years who received the Ad26.COV2.S COVID-19 vaccine or a placebo.

This chain joins TRBV9 and TRBJ2-2; D uncertain. V lost 3 bases, J lost 6 bases, and 9 bases lay in between. The germline V gene has CDR1 SGDLS and CDR2 YYNGEE. There are 13 residues in the CDR3. CDR3 in amino acids: CASSAKTAGELFF. The CDR3 bases are TGTGCCAGCAGCGCGAAGACCGCCGGGGAGCTGTTTTTT.

V and J are TRBV11-2 and TRBJ2-2; 11 nucleotides align to TRBD2. Losses at the gene ends were 4 bases for V and 7 bases for J; bases not matched to a gene: 14. Germline CDR1 and CDR2: SGHAT and FQNNGV. The CDR3 extends over 18 amino acids. CDR3 sequence (DNA): TGTGCCAGCAGCTCCCACTTCGTTAGCGGGAGGGTCGACGGGGAGCTGTTTTTT. Translated, it gives CASSSHFVSGRVDGELFF.

The chain employs TRBV6-2 or TRBV6-3 and TRBJ1-3, with D hard to call. The CDR3 is 11 amino acids. Trimming shortened V by 6 bases and J by 4 bases, and 4 bases separated the two germline ends. Germline assignment: CDR1 MNHEY and CDR2 SVGEGT. CDR3 in DNA: TGTGCCAGCAGCCTGGGAAACACCATATATTTT. Protein sequence: CASSLGNTIYF.

This sequence joins TRBV9 and TRBJ1-2; D is undetermined. Deletions cut 0 bases from V and 7 bases from J, with 13 bases between. Per the germline V gene, CDR1 is SGDLS and CDR2 is YYNGEE. The length of the CDR3 is 14 residues. The CDR3 nucleotides are TGTGCCAGCAGCGTAGGATTGAGTTGGAGTGGCTACACCTTC. It is translated as CASSVGLSWSGYTF. The full variable domain, completed using reference TRBV9 and TRBJ1-2, is DSGVTQTPKHLITATGQRVTLRCSPRSGDLSVYWYQQSLDQGLQFLIQYYNGEERAKGNILERFSAQQFPDLHSELNLSSLELGDSALYFCASSVGLSWSGYTFGSGTRLTVV.

V gene TRBV19 combines with J gene TRBJ1-6; TRBD1 agrees at 7 bases. V lost 6 bases and J lost 6; bases outside the gene matches: 5. Germline V gives CDR1 LNHDA, CDR2 SQIVND (reference sequence). The CDR3 is 14 residues long. CDR3 DNA sequence: TGTGCCAGTAGCTTGACAGGGCTTAATTCACCCCTCCACTTT. This gives the protein CASSLTGLNSPLHF.

V and J are TRBV19 and TRBJ2-2, with D perhaps being TRBD1 or TRBD2 (5 bases each). The CDR3 has 15 amino acids. The germline CDR1 and CDR2 sequences are LNHDA and SQIVND (reference sequence). Trimming pared 2 bases from V and 1 base from J, leaving 8 bases between. CDR3 nucleotides: TGTGCCAGTAGTATATGGGGACGGAACACCGGGGAGCTGTTTTTT. Residues: CASSIWGRNTGELFF.

J is TRBJ2-6 and V is TRBV19; a possible D gene is TRBD1 (5 bases). Trimming took 5 bases from V and 0 from J, leaving 14 bases between them. The CDR3 sequence is 17 residues long. Germline lookup yields CDR1 LNHDA and CDR2 SQIVND (reference sequence). The CDR3 coding sequence is TGTGCCAGTAGTGGGATGGGGCGCAGCTCTGGGGCCAACGTCCTGACTTTC. Its translation: CASSGMGRSSGANVLTF.

The rearrangement joins TRBV7-9 to TRBJ2-5; 11 bases are a match to TRBD2. The germline CDR1 and CDR2 sequences are SEHNR and FQNEAQ (reference sequence). V lost 5 bases, J lost 2 bases, and 7 bases stayed unmatched. This CDR3 spans 16 amino acids. The CDR3: CASSTRLAGYQETQYF. The CDR3, as DNA: TGTGCCAGCAGCACCAGACTAGCGGGATATCAAGAGACCCAGTACTTC.

Only a few counts were recorded for this clone. This chain links TRBV5-1 with TRBJ1-5, with D perhaps matching TRBD1 (5 bases). CDR3 length: 13 amino acids. The ends were cut back, 0 bases at V and 7 bases at J, with 8 bases in the middle. The germline gives CDR1 SGHRS, CDR2 YFSETQ. The CDR3 region is CASSLEGQQPQHF. DNA of the CDR3: TGCGCCAGCAGCTTGGAGGGGCAACAGCCCCAGCATTTT.

This rearrangement joins TRBV6-5 to TRBJ2-2; D is unresolved. This CDR3 comprises 15 residues. V lost 2 bases and J 3 bases, leaving 10 bases between the germline ends. In germline, CDR1 is MNHEY, CDR2 SVGAGI. The CDR3 DNA follows: TGTGCCAGCAGTTACGAAGACCGATACACCGGGGAGCTGTTTTTT. Translating it yields CASSYEDRYTGELFF.

The chain joins TRBV9 to TRBJ2-1, with D uncertain. In germline, CDR1 is SGDLS, CDR2 YYNGEE. CDR3 size: 12 residues. V lost 3 bases and J 6 bases, leaving 7 bases between the germline ends. The CDR3 DNA reads as TGTGCCAGCAGCGCAATAGCCAATGAGCAGTTCTTC. Its translation: CASSAIANEQFF.